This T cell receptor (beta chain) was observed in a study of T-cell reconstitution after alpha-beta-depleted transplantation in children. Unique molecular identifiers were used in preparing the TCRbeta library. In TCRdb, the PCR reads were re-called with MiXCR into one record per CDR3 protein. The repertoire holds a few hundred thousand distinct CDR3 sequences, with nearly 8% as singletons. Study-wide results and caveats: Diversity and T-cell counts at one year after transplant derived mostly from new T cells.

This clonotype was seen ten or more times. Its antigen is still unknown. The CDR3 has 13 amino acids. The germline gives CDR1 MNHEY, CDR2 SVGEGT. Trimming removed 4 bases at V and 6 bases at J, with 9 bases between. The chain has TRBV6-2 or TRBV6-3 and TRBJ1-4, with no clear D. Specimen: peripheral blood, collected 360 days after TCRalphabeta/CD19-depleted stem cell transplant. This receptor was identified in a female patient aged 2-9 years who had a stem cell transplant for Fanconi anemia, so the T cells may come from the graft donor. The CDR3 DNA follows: TGTGCCAGCAGTTCGGCGGTTGATGAAAAACTGTTTTTT. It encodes CASSSAVDEKLFF.